The clone carrying this T cell receptor beta chain was detected only a few times. Its target is unknown. This entry comes from a study of T-cell memory formation after mild COVID-19. Study-wide context: TCR clusters were mostly confined to one donor each.

The study, taken as a whole, reports: Day 15 to 85 contracting clones showed balanced CD4/CD8; day 15 to 37 expanders favored CD4+.

TCRdb called the 5' RACE reads again in MiXCR, with one record for every CDR3 protein. The sample has about 350,000 distinct CDR3 sequences, roughly 13% seen once. V shed 4 bases and J 4 bases; nucleotides not matched to a gene: 8. Germline V gene data show CDR1 as SGHRS and CDR2 as YFSETQ. The CDR3 sequence is 15 residues long. This sequence joins TRBV5-1 and TRBJ2-3; TRBD2 agrees at 8 bases. This TCR derives from a man between 18 and 35 years old who had mild COVID-19 (a few samples of this study predate the infection). Cell type and time point are not known. Sequencing was performed on PBMCs or a T cell subset sorted from them (not recorded which). In nucleotides, the CDR3 is TGCGCCAGCAGCACCGGACTAGCCGTCTCAGATACGCAGTATTTT. As protein: CASSTGLAVSDTQYF.